The 2 T cell receptor beta chains below were found in one sample sequenced in a study of CD8 T cells in Susac syndrome. Random hexamers were used to reverse transcribe 0.5 to 1 ug of RNA. In TCRdb, the immunoSEQ multiplex PCR reads were re-called with MiXCR into one record per CDR3 protein. Found here are approximately 170,000 distinct CDR3 sequences, around 92% of them singletons; the top ten hold more than 0.07%. Sequences were obtained from CD4+ T cells from PBMCs. These receptors all come from a human donor in good health.

CDR3 sequence: CATEWEASGILLGINEQFF. The CDR3 DNA sequence: TGTGCCACCGAATGGGAGGCTAGCGGGATTTTATTGGGAATCAATGAGCAGTTCTTC. The V gene is TRBV6-1, the J gene TRBJ2-1; 9 bases fit TRBD2. Germline V gene data show CDR1 as MNHNS and CDR2 as SASEGT. The CDR3 sequence is 19 residues long. J gave up 6 bases and V 10 bases, and 25 bases lay outside the gene matches.

Only one count was recorded for this clonotype. The chain links TRBV19 to TRBJ2-7; perhaps TRBD2 as D (6 bases). The CDR3 extends over 16 amino acids. V was clipped by 3 bases and J by 5 bases, with 20 bases between them. Germline loops: CDR1 LNHDA, CDR2 SQIVND (reference sequence). The CDR3 bases are TGTGCCAGTAGTATGGGGAACGCGGGGAGGATCCACGAGCAGTACTTC. The encoded protein is CASSMGNAGRIHEQYF. Using reference TRBV19 and TRBJ2-7 for the parts outside the CDR3, the full variable domain is DGGITQSPKYLFRKEGQNVTLSCEQNLNHDAMYWYRQDPGQGLRLIYYSQIVNDFQKGDIAEGYSVSREKKESFPLTVTSAQKNPTAFYLCASSMGNAGRIHEQYFGPGTRLTVT.